The clone carrying this T cell receptor beta chain was seen many times. Its antigen is unknown. TCRdb ran MiXCR on the reads and lists one entry per CDR3 protein. The sample lists approximately 500,000 distinct CDR3 sequences, around 11% occurring once. This entry is derived from a study of T cell repertoires in cytomegalovirus infection. About the research overall: Public TCR beta signatures marked donors with CMV infection and the matching HLA.

The CDR3 loop spans 17 amino acids. V was trimmed by 4 bases and J by 7 bases, leaving 26 bases between them. Germline CDR1 is SGHRS and CDR2 is YFSETQ. General study points: The ex vivo response was dominated by HLA-C-restricted CMV-specific TCR beta clonotypes.

V gene TRBV5-1 combines with J gene TRBJ1-2; a possible D gene is TRBD1 (5 bases). The sequence derives from a human donor in good health (CMV status not recorded). Some clones in this sample may be carry-over from other donors' samples. The sample comprised PBMCs. The CDR3 here is CASSKYRDGGISGGYTF. CDR3 bases: TGCGCCAGCAGCAAGTACCGGGACGGCGGAATCTCGGGTGGCTACACCTTC.